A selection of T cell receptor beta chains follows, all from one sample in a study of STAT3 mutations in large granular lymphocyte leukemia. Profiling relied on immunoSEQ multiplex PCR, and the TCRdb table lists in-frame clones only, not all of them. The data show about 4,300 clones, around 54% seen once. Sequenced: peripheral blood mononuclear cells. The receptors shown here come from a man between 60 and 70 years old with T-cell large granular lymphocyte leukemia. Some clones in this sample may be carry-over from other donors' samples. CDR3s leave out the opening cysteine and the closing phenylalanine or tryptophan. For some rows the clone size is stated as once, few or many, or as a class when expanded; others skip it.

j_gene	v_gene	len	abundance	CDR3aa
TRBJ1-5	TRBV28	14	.	ASSPDRSHINQPQH
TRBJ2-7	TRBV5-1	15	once	ASSLDTISGGVYEQY
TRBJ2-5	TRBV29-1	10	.	SIRTGLETQY
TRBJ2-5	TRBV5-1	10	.	ASSMGLETQY
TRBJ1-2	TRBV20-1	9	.	SARDYPLLI
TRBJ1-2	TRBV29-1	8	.	SVEVDGYT
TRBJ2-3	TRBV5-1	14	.	ASSLSVVGGTDTQY
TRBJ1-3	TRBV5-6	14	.	ASSYLTGSSGNTIY
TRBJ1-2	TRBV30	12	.	AWNRAGINYGYT
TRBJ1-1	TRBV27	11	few	ASSHGENTEAF
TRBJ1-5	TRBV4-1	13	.	ASSPGQGIGQPQH
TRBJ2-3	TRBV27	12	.	ASSIDRASWTQY
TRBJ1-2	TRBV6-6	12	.	ASSPRTGNYGYT
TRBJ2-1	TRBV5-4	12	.	ASSNGQGRNEQF
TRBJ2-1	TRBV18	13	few	ASSPRTGAGNEQF
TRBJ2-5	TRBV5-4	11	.	ASSLGQQETQY
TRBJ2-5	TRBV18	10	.	ASSPWEETQY
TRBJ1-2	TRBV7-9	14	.	ASSVGAGNRASGYT
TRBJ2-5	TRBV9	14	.	ASSPGAGQGMETQY
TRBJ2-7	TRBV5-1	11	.	ASSLEATYEQY
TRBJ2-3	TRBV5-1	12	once	ASSSGTPTDTQY
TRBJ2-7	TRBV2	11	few	ANGGDFAYEQY
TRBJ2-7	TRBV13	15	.	ASSSFRQGPNSYEQY
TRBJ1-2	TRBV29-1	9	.	SVAGVEGYT
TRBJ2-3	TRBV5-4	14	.	ASSFPSGGAVDTQY
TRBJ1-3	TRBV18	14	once	ASSPEDASSGNTIY
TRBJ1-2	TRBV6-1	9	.	ASGNFRGYT
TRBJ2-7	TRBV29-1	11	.	SVEDRLSYEQY
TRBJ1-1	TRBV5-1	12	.	ASSSGEGITEAF
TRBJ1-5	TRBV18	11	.	ASSRGQNQPQH
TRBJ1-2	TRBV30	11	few	AWDRETNYGYT
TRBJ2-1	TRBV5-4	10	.	ASSAQAREQF
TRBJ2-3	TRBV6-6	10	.	ASRTTTDTQY
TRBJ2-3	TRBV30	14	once	AWSVQSSGGTDTQY
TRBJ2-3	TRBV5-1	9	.	ASSSTDTQY
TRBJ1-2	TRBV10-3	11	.	AISGIREAGYT
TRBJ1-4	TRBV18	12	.	ASSSTGHNEKLF
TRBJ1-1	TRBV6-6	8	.	ASRDTEAF
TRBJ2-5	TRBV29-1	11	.	SARQGEWETQY
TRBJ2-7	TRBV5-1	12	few	ASSRGQGAYEQY
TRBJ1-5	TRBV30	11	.	AWSVDSNQPQH
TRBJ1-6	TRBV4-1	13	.	ASSQGIPGNSPLH
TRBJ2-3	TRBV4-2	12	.	ASSLIPLSDTQY
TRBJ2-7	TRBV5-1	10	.	ASSLSVYEQY
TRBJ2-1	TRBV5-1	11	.	ASSLVGGNEQF
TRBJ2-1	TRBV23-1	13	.	ASRGGVRSYNEQF
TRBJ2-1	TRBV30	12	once	AWSPLTSVGEQF